This T cell receptor beta chain was captured by sequencing in a study of cytomegalovirus exposure and HLA in healthy donors. Study outcomes and limitations: The study put some 150 TCR beta chains on its list as cytomegalovirus-associated.

The CDR3 totals 13 residues. Germline CDR1 reads SGHVS; CDR2 reads FNYEAQ. Researchers ran the PCR with 60 Vbeta and 13 Jbeta primers. The table came from immunoSEQ multiplex PCR; TCRdb's copy has only in-frame clones and leaves some out. The sample consists of 130,000 to 150,000 clones, 79% of them appearing once. Of note for this clone: Its antigen is as yet unknown. At one end the junction does not follow the germline gene, possibly because of a read error.

Input material: PBMCs. The chain has TRBV7-6 and TRBJ2-1; TRBD2 is a possible D gene (5 bases). The receptor comes from a woman in her forties in good health and CMV-seropositive. CDR3 amino acids: CASSHPSYSEQFF. CDR3 nucleotide sequence: TGTGCCAGCAGCCATCCTAGCTACAGTGAGCAGTTCTTC.